Listed below are T cell receptor beta chains from one sample, sequenced in a study of identical twins. A single record per CDR3 protein comes from TCRdb applying MiXCR to the 5' RACE reads. Of around 510,000 distinct CDR3 sequences listed, roughly an eighth were seen once; the top ten hold more than 0.8%. The same sample was also studied in work on yellow fever vaccine responses in identical twins.

Sequencing was carried out using CD4+ T cells sorted from blood. These receptors originate from a woman younger than 30 in good health. The conserved cysteine and the conserved F or W are not part of the CDR3 here. A D gene is named only where the DNA matches it firmly. Clone size is given for some rows only: seen once, a few or many times, or a class if the clone is expanded.

>TRBD2|TRBV3-1|TRBJ2-3|many
ASSQASGTADTQY
>-|TRBV5-6|TRBJ2-7|-
ASRDEDSSYEQY
>TRBD1|TRBV15|TRBJ2-5|few
ATSRDHGQGQETQY
>TRBD1|TRBV28|TRBJ1-5|-
ASTLGTGNQPQH
>-|TRBV5-4|TRBJ2-3|-
ASSPPRFTDTQY
>-|TRBV6-5|TRBJ1-4|-
ASSFKLNEKLF
>TRBD1|TRBV11-1|TRBJ2-1|-
ASSKSPGTAKYNEQF
>-|TRBV5-1|TRBJ1-3|-
ASSHRAAANSGNTIY
>-|TRBV7-9|TRBJ2-2|many
ASSGQGRTGELF
>TRBD1|TRBV5-1|TRBJ2-1|few
ASSLGTGRSAGLSEQF
>TRBD2|TRBV4-1|TRBJ2-1|few
ASSQPTSGVYNEQF
>-|TRBV12-3/TRBV12-4|TRBJ2-7|many
ASTFRDPGSYEQY
>-|TRBV9|TRBJ1-1|-
ASSVGGKNTEAF
>TRBD2|TRBV7-2|TRBJ2-3|few
ASSLGRGGED
>TRBD1|TRBV6-1|TRBJ1-2|-
ASNQGGQAGYT
>TRBD2|TRBV5-1|TRBJ2-1|few
ASQTSGTYYNEQF
>-|TRBV27|TRBJ2-3|-
ASSTLPPLTKTDTQY
>-|TRBV5-1|TRBJ2-2|-
ASSLASHNTGELF
>TRBD2|TRBV5-1|TRBJ2-5|-
ASSRASGGRQETQY
>-|TRBV5-1|TRBJ2-1|many
ASSFGSVGEQF
>TRBD2|TRBV5-1|TRBJ2-7|many
ASSSGGTASYEQY
>-|TRBV20-1|TRBJ1-1|few
SARDSNQGMNTEAF
>-|TRBV28|TRBJ2-7|many
ASCDSGLHEQY
>-|TRBV20-1|TRBJ2-2|-
SASSRFGTGELF
>TRBD1|TRBV5-6|TRBJ1-2|few
ASSYSPPTGTAIGYT
>-|TRBV12-3/TRBV12-4|TRBJ1-5|-
ASSPVGRSNQPQH
>TRBD1|TRBV12-3/TRBV12-4|TRBJ2-5|-
ASSDRDRGLKETQY
>-|TRBV7-2|TRBJ1-4|-
ASSPSRQGYEKLF
>-|TRBV20-1|TRBJ2-3|-
SAIKPDTQY
>-|TRBV5-1|TRBJ2-5|many
ASSSRDPGRETQY